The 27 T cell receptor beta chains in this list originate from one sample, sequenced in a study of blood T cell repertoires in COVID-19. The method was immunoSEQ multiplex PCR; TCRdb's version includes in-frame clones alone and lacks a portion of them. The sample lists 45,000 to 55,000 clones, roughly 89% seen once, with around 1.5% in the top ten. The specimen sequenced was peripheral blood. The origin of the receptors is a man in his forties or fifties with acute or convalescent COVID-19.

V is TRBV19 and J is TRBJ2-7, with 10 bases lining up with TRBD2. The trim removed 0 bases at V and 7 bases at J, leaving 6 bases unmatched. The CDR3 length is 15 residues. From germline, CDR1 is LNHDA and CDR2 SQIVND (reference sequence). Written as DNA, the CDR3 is TGTGCCAGTAGTATAGACTCTAGCGGGAGAAGAGAGCAGTACTTC. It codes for CASSIDSSGRREQYF. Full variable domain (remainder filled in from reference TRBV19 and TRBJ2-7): DGGITQSPKYLFRKEGQNVTLSCEQNLNHDAMYWYRQDPGQGLRLIYYSQIVNDFQKGDIAEGYSVSREKKESFPLTVTSAQKNPTAFYLCASSIDSSGRREQYFGPGTRLTVT.

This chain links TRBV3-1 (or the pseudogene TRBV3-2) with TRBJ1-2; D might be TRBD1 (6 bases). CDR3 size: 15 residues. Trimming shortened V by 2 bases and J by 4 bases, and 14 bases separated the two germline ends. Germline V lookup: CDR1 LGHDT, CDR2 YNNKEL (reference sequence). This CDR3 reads CASSQSQGGGYGYTF. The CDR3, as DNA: TGTGCCAGCAGCCAATCACAGGGTGGTGGCTATGGCTACACCTTC.

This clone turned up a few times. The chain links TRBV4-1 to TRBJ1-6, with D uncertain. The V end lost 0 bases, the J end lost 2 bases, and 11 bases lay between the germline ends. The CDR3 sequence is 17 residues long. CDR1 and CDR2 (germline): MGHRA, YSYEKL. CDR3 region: CASSQDLEEAYNSPLHF. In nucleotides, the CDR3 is TGCGCCAGCAGCCAAGATTTGGAGGAGGCCTATAATTCACCCCTCCACTTT.

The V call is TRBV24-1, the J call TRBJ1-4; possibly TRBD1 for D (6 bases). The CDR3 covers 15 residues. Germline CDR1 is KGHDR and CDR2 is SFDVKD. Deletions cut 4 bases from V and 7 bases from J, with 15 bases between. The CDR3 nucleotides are TGTGCCACCAGTGACGCCCGGACAGTAGGTGAAAAACTGTTTTTT. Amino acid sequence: CATSDARTVGEKLFF.

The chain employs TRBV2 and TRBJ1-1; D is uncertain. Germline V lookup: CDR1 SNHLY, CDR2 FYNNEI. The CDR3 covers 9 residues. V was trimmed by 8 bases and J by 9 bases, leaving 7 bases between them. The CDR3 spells CASRDKAFF. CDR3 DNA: TGTGCCAGCCGCGATAAAGCTTTCTTT. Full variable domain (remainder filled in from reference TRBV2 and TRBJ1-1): EPEVTQTPSHQVTQMGQEVILRCVPISNHLYFYWYRQILGQKVEFLVSFYNNEISEKSEIFDDQFSVERPDGSNFTLKIRSTKLEDSAMYFCASRDKAFFGQGTRLTVV.

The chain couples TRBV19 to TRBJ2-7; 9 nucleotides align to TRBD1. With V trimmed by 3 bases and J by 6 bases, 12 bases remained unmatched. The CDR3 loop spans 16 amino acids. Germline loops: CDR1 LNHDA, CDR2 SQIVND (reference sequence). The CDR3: CASSILTGTGSREQYF. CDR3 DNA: TGTGCCAGTAGTATCCTGACCGGGACAGGGAGTCGCGAGCAGTACTTC.

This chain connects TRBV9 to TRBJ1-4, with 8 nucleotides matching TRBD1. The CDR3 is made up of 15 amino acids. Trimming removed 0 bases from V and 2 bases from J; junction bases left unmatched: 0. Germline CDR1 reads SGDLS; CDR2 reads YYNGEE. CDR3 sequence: CASSVGQGTNEKLFF. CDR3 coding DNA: TGTGCCAGCAGCGTAGGACAGGGGACTAATGAAAAACTGTTTTTT. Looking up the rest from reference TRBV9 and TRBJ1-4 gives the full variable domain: DSGVTQTPKHLITATGQRVTLRCSPRSGDLSVYWYQQSLDQGLQFLIQYYNGEERAKGNILERFSAQQFPDLHSELNLSSLELGDSALYFCASSVGQGTNEKLFFGSGTQLSVL.

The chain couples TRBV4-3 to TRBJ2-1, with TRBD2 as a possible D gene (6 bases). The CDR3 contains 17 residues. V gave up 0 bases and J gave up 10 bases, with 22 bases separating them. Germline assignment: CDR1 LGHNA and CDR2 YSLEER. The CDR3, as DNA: TGCGCCAGCAGCCAAGAGCTTCTTGGAGGGACCCCCCTCGAGCAGTTCTTC. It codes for CASSQELLGGTPLEQFF.

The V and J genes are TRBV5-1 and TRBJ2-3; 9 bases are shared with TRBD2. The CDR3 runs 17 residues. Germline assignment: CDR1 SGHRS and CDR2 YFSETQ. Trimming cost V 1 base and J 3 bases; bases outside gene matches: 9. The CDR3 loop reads CASSLNRREGRTDTQYF. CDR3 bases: TGCGCCAGCAGCTTGAACAGGCGGGAGGGCCGTACAGATACGCAGTATTTT.

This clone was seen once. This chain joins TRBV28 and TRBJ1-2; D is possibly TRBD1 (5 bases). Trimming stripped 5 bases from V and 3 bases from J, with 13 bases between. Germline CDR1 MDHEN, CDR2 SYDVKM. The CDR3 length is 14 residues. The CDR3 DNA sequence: TGTGCCAGCAGTGCGCCCCAGGGTTACTATGGCTACACCTTC. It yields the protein CASSAPQGYYGYTF.

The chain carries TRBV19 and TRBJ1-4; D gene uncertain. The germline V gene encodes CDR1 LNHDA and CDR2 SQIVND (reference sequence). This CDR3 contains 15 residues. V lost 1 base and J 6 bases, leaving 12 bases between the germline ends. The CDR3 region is CASSIGGVFDEKLFF. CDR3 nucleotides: TGTGCCAGTAGTATAGGGGGAGTCTTTGATGAAAAACTGTTTTTT.

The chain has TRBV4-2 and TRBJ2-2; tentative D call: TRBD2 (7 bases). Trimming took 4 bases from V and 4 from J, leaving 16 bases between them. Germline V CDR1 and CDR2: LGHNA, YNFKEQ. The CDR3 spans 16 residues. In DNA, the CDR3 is TGTGCCAGCAGCCCATTGGGGGGGCGAGGCACCGGGGAGCTGTTTTTT. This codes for CASSPLGGRGTGELFF.

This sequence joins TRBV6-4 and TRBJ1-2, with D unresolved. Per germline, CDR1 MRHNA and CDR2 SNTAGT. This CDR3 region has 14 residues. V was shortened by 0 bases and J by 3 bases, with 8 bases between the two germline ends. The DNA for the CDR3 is TGTGCCAGCAGTGACTCCGGCGGCCACTATGGCTACACCTTC. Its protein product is CASSDSGGHYGYTF.

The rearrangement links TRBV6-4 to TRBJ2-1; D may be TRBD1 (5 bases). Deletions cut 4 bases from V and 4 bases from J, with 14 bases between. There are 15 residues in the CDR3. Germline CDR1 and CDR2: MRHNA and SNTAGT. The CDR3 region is CASSADRGWYNEQFF. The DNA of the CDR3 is TGTGCCAGCAGTGCCGATAGGGGCTGGTACAATGAGCAGTTCTTC.

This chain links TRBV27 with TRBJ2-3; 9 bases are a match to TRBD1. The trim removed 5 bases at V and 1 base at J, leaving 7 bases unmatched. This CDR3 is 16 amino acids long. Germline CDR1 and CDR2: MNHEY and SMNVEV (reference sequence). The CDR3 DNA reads TGTGCCAGCAGTGCCCCCAGGGACAGGGGCACAGATACGCAGTATTTT. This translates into CASSAPRDRGTDTQYF.

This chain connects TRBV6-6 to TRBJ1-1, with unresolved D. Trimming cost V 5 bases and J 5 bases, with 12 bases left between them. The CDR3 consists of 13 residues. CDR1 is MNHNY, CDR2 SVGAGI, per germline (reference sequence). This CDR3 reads CASSPHTWTEAFF. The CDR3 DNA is TGTGCCAGCAGTCCCCATACATGGACTGAAGCTTTCTTT.

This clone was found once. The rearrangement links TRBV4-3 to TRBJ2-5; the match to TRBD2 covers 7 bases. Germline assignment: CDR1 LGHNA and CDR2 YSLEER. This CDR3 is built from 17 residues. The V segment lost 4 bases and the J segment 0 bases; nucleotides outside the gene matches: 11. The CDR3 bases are TGCGCCAGCAGCCTCTGGTTCGGGGGGACCCACCAAGAGACCCAGTACTTC. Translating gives CASSLWFGGTHQETQYF.

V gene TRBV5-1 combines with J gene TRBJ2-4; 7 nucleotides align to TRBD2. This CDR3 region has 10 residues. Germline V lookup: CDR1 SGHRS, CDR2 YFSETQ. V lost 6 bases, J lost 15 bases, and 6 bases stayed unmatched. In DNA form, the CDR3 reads TGCGCCAGCACCCCTAGCGGTTGGTACTTC. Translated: CASTPSGWYF.

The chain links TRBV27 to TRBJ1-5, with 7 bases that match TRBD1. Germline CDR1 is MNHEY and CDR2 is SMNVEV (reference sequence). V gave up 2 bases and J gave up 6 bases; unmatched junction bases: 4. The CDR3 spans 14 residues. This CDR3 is CASSLGQGVQPQHF. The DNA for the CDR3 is TGTGCCAGCAGTTTAGGCCAGGGGGTTCAGCCCCAGCATTTT.

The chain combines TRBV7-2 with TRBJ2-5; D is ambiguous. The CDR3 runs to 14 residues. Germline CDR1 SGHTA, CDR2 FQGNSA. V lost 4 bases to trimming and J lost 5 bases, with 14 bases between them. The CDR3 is CASSSPRVAETQYF. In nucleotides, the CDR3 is TGTGCCAGCAGCTCCCCCCGGGTCGCGGAGACCCAGTACTTC. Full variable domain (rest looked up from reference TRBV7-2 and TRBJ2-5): GAGVSQSPSNKVTEKGKDVELRCDPISGHTALYWYRQSLGQGLEFLIYFQGNSAPDKSGLPSDRFSAERTGGSVSTLTIQRTQQEDSAVYLCASSSPRVAETQYFGPGTRLLVL.

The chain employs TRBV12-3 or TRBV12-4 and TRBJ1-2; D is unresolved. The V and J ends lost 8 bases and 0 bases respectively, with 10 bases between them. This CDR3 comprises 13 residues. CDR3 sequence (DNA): TGTGCCAGCTGGGGAGACTCTAACTATGGCTACACCTTC. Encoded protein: CASWGDSNYGYTF.

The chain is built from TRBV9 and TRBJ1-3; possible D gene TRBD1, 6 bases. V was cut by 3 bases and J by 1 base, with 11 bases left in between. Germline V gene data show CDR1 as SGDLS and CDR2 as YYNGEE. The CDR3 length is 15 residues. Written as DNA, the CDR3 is TGTGCCAGCAGCGGCCTCGGACAGTCTGGAAACACCATATATTTT. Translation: CASSGLGQSGNTIYF.

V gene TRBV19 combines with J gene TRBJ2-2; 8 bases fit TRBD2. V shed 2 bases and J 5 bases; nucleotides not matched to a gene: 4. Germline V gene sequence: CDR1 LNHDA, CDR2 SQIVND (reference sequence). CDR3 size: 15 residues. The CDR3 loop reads CASSITGGGTGELFF. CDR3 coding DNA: TGTGCCAGTAGTATAACAGGCGGGGGGACCGGGGAGCTGTTTTTT. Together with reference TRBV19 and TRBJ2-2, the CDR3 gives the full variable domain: DGGITQSPKYLFRKEGQNVTLSCEQNLNHDAMYWYRQDPGQGLRLIYYSQIVNDFQKGDIAEGYSVSREKKESFPLTVTSAQKNPTAFYLCASSITGGGTGELFFGEGSRLTVL.

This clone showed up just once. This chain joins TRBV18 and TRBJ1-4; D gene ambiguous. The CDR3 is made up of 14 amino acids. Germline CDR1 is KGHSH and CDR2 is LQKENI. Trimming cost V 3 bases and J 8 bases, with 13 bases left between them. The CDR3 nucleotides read TGTGCCAGCTCACCTCTAGACCGTTCAGAAAAACTGTTTTTT. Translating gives CASSPLDRSEKLFF. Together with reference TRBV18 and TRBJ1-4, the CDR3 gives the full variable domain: NAGVMQNPRHLVRRRGQEARLRCSPMKGHSHVYWYRQLPEEGLKFMVYLQKENIIDESGMPKERFSAEFPKEGPSILRIQQVVRGDSAAYFCASSPLDRSEKLFFGSGTQLSVL.

CDR3 DNA: TGTGCCAGCAGCTTAGAGGAGCGGGGTCTTAACACCGGGGAGCTGTTTTTT. As protein: CASSLEERGLNTGELFF. V gene TRBV7-8 combines with J gene TRBJ2-2, with 7 bases lining up with TRBD2. There are 17 residues in the CDR3. The V gene end was trimmed by 1 base and the J gene end by 2 bases; junction bases not matched to a gene: 7. Per the germline V gene, CDR1 is SGHVS and CDR2 is FQNEAQ. Using reference TRBV7-8 and TRBJ2-2 for the parts outside the CDR3, the full variable domain is GAGVSQSPRYKVAKRGQDVALRCDPISGHVSLFWYQQALGQGPEFLTYFQNEAQLDKSGLPSDRFFAERPEGSVSTLKIQRTQQEDSAVYLCASSLEERGLNTGELFFGEGSRLTVL.

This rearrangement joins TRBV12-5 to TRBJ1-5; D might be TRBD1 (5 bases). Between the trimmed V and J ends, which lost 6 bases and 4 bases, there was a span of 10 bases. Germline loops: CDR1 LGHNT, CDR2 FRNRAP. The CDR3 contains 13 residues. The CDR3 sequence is CASGRDSNQPQHF. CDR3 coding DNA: TGTGCTAGTGGCCGCGACAGTAATCAGCCCCAGCATTTT. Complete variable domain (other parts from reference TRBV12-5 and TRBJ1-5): DARVTQTPRHKVTEMGQEVTMRCQPILGHNTVFWYRQTMMQGLELLAYFRNRAPLDDSGMPKDRFSAEMPDATLATLKIQPSEPRDSAVYFCASGRDSNQPQHFGDGTRLSIL.

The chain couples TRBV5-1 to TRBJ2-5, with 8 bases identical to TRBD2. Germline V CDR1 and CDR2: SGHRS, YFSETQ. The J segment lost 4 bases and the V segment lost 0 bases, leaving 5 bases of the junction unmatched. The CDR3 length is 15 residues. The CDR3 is CASSLDGRAIETQYF. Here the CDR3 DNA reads TGCGCCAGCAGCTTGGACGGGAGGGCCATAGAGACCCAGTACTTC. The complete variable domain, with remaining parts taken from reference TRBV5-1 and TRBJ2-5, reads KAGVTQTPRYLIKTRGQQVTLSCSPISGHRSVSWYQQTPGQGLQFLFEYFSETQRNKGNFPGRFSGRQFSNSRSEMNVSTLELGDSALYLCASSLDGRAIETQYFGPGTRLLVL.